Below are 25 T cell receptor beta chains sequenced from a single sample in a study of regulatory T cells in long-lasting Graves disease. As for time point: persistent/refractory GD, antithyroid drugs over 5 years with positive TRAb. From PBMCs, RNA was extracted and then used to make the TCR library. Arm-PCR of CDR3 regions and iRepertoire HTBI primers were used to build TCR beta libraries. TCRdb used MiXCR to reprocess the multiplex PCR reads, holding one entry per CDR3 protein. The repertoire holds a few hundred thousand distinct CDR3 sequences, with approximately 25% as singletons. This sample comprised peripheral blood mononuclear cells (PBMCs), obtained when the disease was refractory, from a patient treated with antithyroid drugs. These receptors were taken from a woman in her 40s with Graves disease.

This clonotype was seen a few times. The CDR3 reads CASNPGLAAQETQYF. The CDR3 DNA sequence: TGCGCCAGCAACCCCGGACTAGCGGCTCAAGAGACCCAGTACTTC. The V and J genes are TRBV10-2 and TRBJ2-5; 10 nucleotides match TRBD2. The CDR3 consists of 15 residues. Germline trimming cut 7 bases from V and 2 bases from J; bases unmatched to any gene: 7. In germline, CDR1 is WSHSY, CDR2 SAAADI.

As DNA, the CDR3 is TGTGCCAGCAGCCGAGGGGCCCGGAGTATAACTGAAGCTTTCTTT. The encoded protein is CASSRGARSITEAFF. The genes are TRBV3-1 and TRBJ1-1; tentatively, D is TRBD1 (5 bases). Trimming shortened V by 4 bases and J by 5 bases, and 17 bases separated the two germline ends. The CDR3 contains 15 residues. CDR1 is LGHDT, CDR2 YNNKEL, per germline (reference sequence).

There are a few counts of this clonotype. The chain recombines TRBV30 with TRBJ2-5; TRBD1 is a possible D gene (6 bases). Between the trimmed V and J ends, which lost 8 bases and 2 bases, there was a span of 9 bases. Germline CDR1 GTSNPN, CDR2 SVGIG (reference sequence). This CDR3 contains 11 residues. This CDR3 reads CAGRGQETQYF. The CDR3 nucleotides read TGTGCCGGCAGGGGACAAGAGACCCAGTACTTC.

V gene TRBV28 combines with J gene TRBJ2-3; D gene unclear. V lost 6 bases, J lost 4 bases, and 17 bases lay in between. The CDR3 spans 15 residues. CDR1 and CDR2 (germline): MDHEN, SYDVKM. In DNA, the CDR3 is TGTGCCAGCAGGGGCGACACTATAATCCCAGATACGCAGTATTTT. This encodes CASRGDTIIPDTQYF. Full variable domain (outside the CDR3, taken from reference TRBV28 and TRBJ2-3): DVKVTQSSRYLVKRTGEKVFLECVQDMDHENMFWYRQDPGLGLRLIYFSYDVKMKEKGDIPEGYSVSREKKERFSLILESASTNQTSMYLCASRGDTIIPDTQYFGPGTRLTVL.

The chain links TRBV19 to TRBJ2-7; 14 nucleotides line up with TRBD2. Trimming at V came to 3 bases and at J to 5 bases, leaving 3 bases not matched to a gene. The CDR3 contains 15 residues. The germline V gene has CDR1 LNHDA and CDR2 SQIVND (reference sequence). The CDR3 DNA follows: TGTGCCAGTAGTATGACTAGCGGGAGGGCAGACGAGCAGTACTTC. Translation: CASSMTSGRADEQYF. The variable domain in full, with the rest retrieved from reference TRBV19 and TRBJ2-7, is DGGITQSPKYLFRKEGQNVTLSCEQNLNHDAMYWYRQDPGQGLRLIYYSQIVNDFQKGDIAEGYSVSREKKESFPLTVTSAQKNPTAFYLCASSMTSGRADEQYFGPGTRLTVT.

This clonotype was observed at least ten times. The rearrangement uses TRBV28 and TRBJ1-5; D is perhaps TRBD1 (5 bases). The V gene lost 8 bases and the J gene lost 2 bases, with 16 bases spanning the gap. CDR1 and CDR2 (germline): MDHEN, SYDVKM. The CDR3 loop spans 15 amino acids. The CDR3 protein is CASLTGGEGNQPQHF. The CDR3 nucleotides are TGTGCCAGCCTTACCGGAGGGGAGGGCAATCAGCCCCAGCATTTT.

The chain carries TRBV4-1 and TRBJ1-1; 7 nucleotides match TRBD1. Germline values: CDR1 MGHRA, CDR2 YSYEKL. The CDR3 loop spans 13 amino acids. Trimming took 4 bases from V and 6 from J; bases not matched to a gene: 5. The CDR3 reads CASSPTGVSEAFF. The CDR3, as DNA: TGCGCCAGCAGCCCAACAGGGGTGTCTGAAGCTTTCTTT.

This clonotype was counted ten times or more. The chain couples TRBV2 to TRBJ2-6; D possibly corresponds to TRBD2 (6 bases). Per germline, CDR1 SNHLY and CDR2 FYNNEI. The CDR3 is made up of 18 amino acids. V was shortened by 5 bases and J by 1 base, with 18 bases between the two germline ends. The DNA of the CDR3 is TGTGCCAGCAGTCATCCGGGAGCTACCCCTTCTGGGGCCAACGTCCTGACTTTC. Its translation is CASSHPGATPSGANVLTF.

This clonotype was seen a few times. The chain is built from TRBV14 and TRBJ1-1; tentative D call: TRBD1 (6 bases). The germline CDR1 and CDR2 sequences are SGHDN and FVKESK. The length of the CDR3 is 14 residues. The V end was cut by 4 bases, the J end by 6 bases, with 15 bases between. As DNA, the CDR3 is TGTGCCAGCAGCCGACAGGCTGGGGGTGCTGAAGCTTTCTTT. It translates to CASSRQAGGAEAFF.

This clonotype was found a few times. The rearrangement uses TRBV13 and TRBJ1-4, with a possible D match to TRBD1 (6 bases). Trimming took 2 bases from V and 7 from J, leaving 14 bases between them. Germline CDR1 is PRHDT and CDR2 is FYEKMQ (reference sequence). CDR3 length equals 15 residues. CDR3 region: CASSLFQGQGEKLFF. The CDR3 DNA sequence: TGTGCCAGCAGCTTATTCCAGGGGCAGGGTGAAAAACTGTTTTTT.

This clonotype has more than one count but fewer than ten. J is TRBJ2-2 and V is TRBV12-3 or TRBV12-4, with TRBD2 matching 13 bases. The V gene end was trimmed by 3 bases and the J gene end by 3 bases; junction bases not matched to a gene: 13. The CDR3 contains 20 residues. This chain's CDR3 is CASSFLFGLAGAKDTGELFF. CDR3 DNA: TGTGCCAGCAGTTTTCTCTTCGGACTAGCGGGAGCGAAGGACACCGGGGAGCTGTTTTTT.

This clonotype occurred many times. DNA for the CDR3: TGTGCCAGCAGCACCCGACAGGGCTATGGCTACACCTTC. This codes for CASSTRQGYGYTF. The chain is built from TRBV13 and TRBJ1-2; 7 bases are a match to TRBD1. The CDR3 runs to 13 residues. The germline V gene encodes CDR1 PRHDT and CDR2 FYEKMQ (reference sequence). V shed 5 bases, J shed 4 bases, and the junction held 4 bases outside the gene matches.

This clonotype was found many times. The chain links TRBV28 to TRBJ1-2, with TRBD1 as a possible D gene (5 bases). The ends were cut back, 3 bases at V and 6 bases at J, with 14 bases in the middle. The CDR3 totals 14 residues. Germline V CDR1 and CDR2: MDHEN, SYDVKM. CDR3 nucleotides: TGTGCCAGCAGTTTCCCGGGGCGGGCGGATGGCTACACCTTC. Translation gives CASSFPGRADGYTF.

In its sample, this clonotype was seen a few times. A much larger clone lies a single base off, so this may be a read error. The genes are TRBV12-3 or TRBV12-4 and TRBJ1-2; D possibly corresponds to TRBD1 (5 bases). The CDR3 length is 12 residues. The CDR3 protein is CASRGRRYGHTF. In DNA form, the CDR3 reads TGTGCCAGCCGGGGACGGCGGTATGGCCACACCTTC.

This clonotype was counted many times. The rearrangement links TRBV11-1 to TRBJ1-1, with no clear D. The ends were cut back, 5 bases at V and 2 bases at J, with 6 bases in the middle. The CDR3 loop spans 12 amino acids. The V gene's germline CDR1 is SGHAT and CDR2 FQDESV (reference sequence). The CDR3 DNA reads as TGTGCCAGCAGCAGGATAAACACTGAAGCTTTCTTT. Its translation: CASSRINTEAFF. Full variable domain (missing parts from reference TRBV11-1 and TRBJ1-1): EAEVAQSPRYKITEKSQAVAFWCDPISGHATLYWYRQILGQGPELLVQFQDESVVDDSQLPKDRFSAERLKGVDSTLKIQPAELGDSAMYLCASSRINTEAFFGQGTRLTVV.

In this sample, this clonotype turned up a few times. This chain links TRBV5-1 with TRBJ2-2, with D uncertain. The CDR3 consists of 13 residues. V was cut by 2 bases and J by 5 bases, with 7 bases left in between. Germline CDR1 SGHRS, CDR2 YFSETQ. The CDR3 DNA is TGCGCCAGCAGCTTCTCTTTGACCGGGGAGCTGTTTTTT. This encodes CASSFSLTGELFF.

This clonotype was seen at least ten times. V gene TRBV12-3 or TRBV12-4 combines with J gene TRBJ2-7; 7 bases align to TRBD2. The CDR3 sequence is 15 residues long. Trimming took 1 base from V and 2 from J; bases not matched to a gene: 5. The CDR3 region is CASSLGASGPYEQYF. CDR3 nucleotide sequence: TGTGCCAGCAGTTTAGGGGCTAGCGGTCCCTACGAGCAGTACTTC.

This clonotype came up many times. The rearrangement joins TRBV7-9 to TRBJ2-4; D is tentatively TRBD1 or TRBD2 (6 bases each). Germline V gene data show CDR1 as SEHNR and CDR2 as FQNEAQ (reference sequence). The germline V and J ends were trimmed by 6 bases and 0 bases, with 18 bases remaining between them. The CDR3 is 17 residues long. The CDR3 region is CASRRDRSGGAKNIQYF. The CDR3 coding sequence is TGTGCCAGCAGGCGAGACAGGTCCGGGGGAGCCAAAAACATTCAGTACTTC.

A few counts support this clonotype. The chain uses TRBV16 and TRBJ2-7; D possibly corresponds to TRBD1 (5 bases). The CDR3 is made up of 14 amino acids. Trimming removed 2 bases at V and 0 bases at J, with 8 bases between. CDR1 is KGHSY and CDR2 is FQNENV in the germline V gene. CDR3 region: CASSQGAPSYEQYF. CDR3 DNA: TGTGCCAGCAGCCAAGGGGCGCCCTCCTACGAGCAGTACTTC.

This clonotype was detected ten times or more. V gene TRBV12-5 combines with J gene TRBJ1-1; 8 bases are shared with TRBD1. The junction had 11 bases not matched to a gene; V was cut back by 2 bases and J by 6 bases. Per the germline V gene, CDR1 is LGHNT and CDR2 is FRNRAP. This CDR3 has 16 amino acids. The CDR3 reads CASGLQIGAGGSEAFF. As DNA, the CDR3 is TGTGCTAGTGGTTTGCAAATTGGTGCAGGGGGCTCTGAAGCTTTCTTT.

There are many counts of this clonotype. The gene calls are TRBV11-2 and TRBJ2-2; 7 nucleotides agree with TRBD1. Germline assignment: CDR1 SGHAT and CDR2 FQNNGV. V gave up 4 bases and J gave up 6 bases; unmatched junction bases: 5. This CDR3 spans 14 amino acids. The CDR3 spells CASSSTGLPGELFF. The CDR3 region has the DNA TGTGCCAGCAGCTCGACAGGGCTCCCCGGGGAGCTGTTTTTT.

This clonotype appeared many times. This chain joins TRBV12-3 or TRBV12-4 and TRBJ2-1, with TRBD2 matching 10 bases. J gave up 6 bases and V 6 bases, and 5 bases lay outside the gene matches. The CDR3 length is 14 residues. The CDR3 loop reads CASSPGLAANEQFF. CDR3 nucleotides: TGTGCCAGCAGCCCCGGACTAGCGGCCAATGAGCAGTTCTTC.

V gene TRBV19 combines with J gene TRBJ2-7; maybe TRBD2 (6 bases). Per germline, CDR1 LNHDA and CDR2 SQIVND (reference sequence). With 3 bases removed from V and 1 base from J, the gap between germline ends came to 10 bases. The CDR3 spans 14 residues. This CDR3 is CASSISSDSYEQYF. DNA for the CDR3: TGTGCCAGTAGTATTTCTAGCGATTCCTACGAGCAGTACTTC.

This clonotype was counted many times. The V gene is TRBV7-8, the J gene TRBJ2-7, with D perhaps matching TRBD1 (7 bases). The V and J ends lost 1 base and 3 bases respectively, with 16 bases between them. The CDR3 consists of 16 residues. Germline-derived CDR1 and CDR2 are SGHVS and FQNEAQ. Written as DNA, the CDR3 is TGTGCCAGCAGCTTAGTTCCGGGGCAGGGGGGCTACGAGCAGTACTTC. This sequence encodes CASSLVPGQGGYEQYF.

This clonotype was counted ten times or more. This sequence joins TRBV28 and TRBJ2-7; TRBD1 aligns across 7 bases. This CDR3 spans 12 amino acids. Germline V gene lookup returns CDR1 MDHEN and CDR2 SYDVKM. The J segment lost 4 bases and the V segment lost 7 bases, leaving 4 bases of the junction unmatched. The DNA of the CDR3 is TGTGCCAGCAAGACAGGGAAGTACGAGCAGTACTTC. Protein product: CASKTGKYEQYF.